This T cell receptor beta chain originates from a study of cytomegalovirus exposure and HLA in healthy donors. Regarding the study as a whole: Across donors, most TCRs were seen rarely, yet some public ones were widespread.

This clone was counted a few times. Antigen unknown. Using immunoSEQ multiplex PCR, the repertoire was profiled, and TCRdb retains in-frame clones only, with some absent. The sample shows fewer than 150,000 clones, just under 85% of them seen only once. The CDR3 has 12 amino acids. V was cut by 4 bases and J by 8 bases, with 11 bases left in between. CDR1 is SNHLY, CDR2 FYNNEI, per germline. This receptor was taken from a man aged 25-45 years in good health and CMV-seropositive. The V gene is TRBV2, the J gene TRBJ1-1; unclear D gene. Sequences were obtained from PBMCs. The CDR3 region has the DNA TGTGCCAGCAGTGTAACCCTCGGGGAAGCTTTCTTT. Translating gives CASSVTLGEAFF.